This T cell receptor beta chain was sequenced during a study of blood T cells in healthy people across ages. Study findings and constraints: Without sorted subsets, naive and antigen-experienced compartments could not be conclusively compared. The fall in TCR beta diversity per million T cells was roughly linear with age.

Each sample used at least 6.5 million PBMCs. CDR3 length: 14 residues. V lost 2 bases to trimming and J lost 7 bases; unmatched junction nucleotides: 3. Germline V CDR1 and CDR2: MNHNY, SVGAGI (reference sequence). Details on this clonotype: Its antigen is not known.

Using a J-beta primer mix together with a sample-barcoded 5' primer, a second PCR was run for about 6 to 11 cycles. Using its own MiXCR run on the 5' RACE reads, TCRdb lists one record per CDR3 protein. The sample lists 1.5 million to 2 million distinct CDR3 sequences; approximately 50% were seen once. This TCR came from a woman aged 40 to 50 in good health. This sequence joins TRBV6-6 and TRBJ2-7, with 12 bases lining up with TRBD1. The sample taken for sequencing was blood. CDR3 sequence reads: CASSYQGQGAEQYF. The CDR3 nucleotides are TGTGCCAGCAGTTACCAGGGACAGGGGGCAGAGCAGTACTTC.